These 27 T cell receptor beta chains came from one sample sequenced in a study of vaccination and CD4 T cells after COVID-19. An Oncomine TCR Beta short-read assay was used to sequence the DNA from cultured CD4+ T cells. TCRdb re-called the PCR reads with MiXCR, one entry per CDR3 protein. The sample records some 20,000 distinct CDR3 sequences, roughly 56% being singletons. The sample's treatment: roughly ten-day PBMC culture with coronavirus spike peptide pools or control peptides (ViraFEST assay). These TCRs are of unknown antigen specificity. Material: CD4+ T cells from blood, cultured in vitro. The origin of the receptors is a human donor who had recovered from COVID-19.

This chain links TRBV2 with TRBJ2-7; D may be TRBD1 (6 bases). The CDR3 has 12 residues. V was clipped by 6 bases and J by 1 base, with 7 bases between them. The germline V gene encodes CDR1 SNHLY and CDR2 FYNNEI. The CDR3 region has the DNA TGTGCCAGCAGACAGGGATCCTACGAGCAGTACTTC. Protein sequence: CASRQGSYEQYF.

This clonotype has just a few counts. The chain is built from TRBV7-6 and TRBJ1-1; no reliable D call. Germline-derived CDR1 and CDR2 are SGHVS and FNYEAQ. The V end was cut by 5 bases, the J end by 0 bases, with 13 bases between. The CDR3 length is 15 residues. This CDR3 reads CASSAREGVNTEAFF. The CDR3 DNA reads TGTGCCAGCAGCGCCCGGGAAGGCGTGAACACTGAAGCTTTCTTT.

V usage is TRBV21-1 and J usage is TRBJ1-4; TRBD1 is the table's D call and was not checked against the DNA. TRBV21-1 is a pseudogene segment. The CDR3 is 16 residues long. CDR3 loop: CASSKVGREYAEKLFF. The DNA of the CDR3 is TGTGCCAGCAGCAAAGTAGGCAGGGAGTATGCTGAAAAACTGTTTTTT.

The chain couples TRBV20-1 to TRBJ2-4, with a weak D call TRBD2 (7 bases). V shed 2 bases and J shed 2 bases, with 16 bases lying between them. Germline CDR1 DFQATT, CDR2 SNEGSKA (reference sequence). There are 16 residues in the CDR3. Here the CDR3 reads CSARLPGGFPKNIQYF. The CDR3 region has the DNA TGCAGTGCTAGATTGCCGGGGGGCTTCCCCAAAAACATTCAGTACTTC.

In its sample, this clonotype ranks as large. The chain uses TRBV19 and TRBJ2-7; unclear D gene. This CDR3 spans 14 amino acids. CDR1 and CDR2 (germline): LNHDA, SQIVND (reference sequence). Trimming cost V 5 bases and J 0 bases, with 11 bases left between them. The CDR3 is CASSRLYSSYEQYF. The CDR3 bases are TGTGCCAGTAGTCGCCTCTACAGCTCCTACGAGCAGTACTTC.

The CDR3 is CSARLGANQPQHF. The CDR3 DNA reads as TGCAGTGCTAGGTTAGGGGCCAATCAGCCCCAGCATTTT. This chain links TRBV20-1 with TRBJ1-5, with D maybe TRBD1 (5 bases). Per germline, CDR1 DFQATT and CDR2 SNEGSKA (reference sequence). This CDR3 region has 13 residues. The V end lost 3 bases, the J end lost 3 bases, and 9 bases lay between the germline ends.

The count of this clonotype is one. V and J are TRBV7-2 and TRBJ2-7; 9 bases match TRBD1. The CDR3 runs 15 residues. The germline CDR1 and CDR2 sequences are SGHTA and FQGNSA. V gave up 1 base and J gave up 4 bases; unmatched junction bases: 5. CDR3 loop: CASSLDRGHGYEQYF. The CDR3 DNA sequence: TGTGCCAGCAGCTTAGACAGGGGGCATGGGTACGAGCAGTACTTC.

This clonotype is a singleton in its sample. The V call is TRBV20-1, the J call TRBJ2-2; tentatively, D is TRBD1 or TRBD2 (5 bases each). The germline V gene has CDR1 DFQATT and CDR2 SNEGSKA (reference sequence). This CDR3 spans 14 amino acids. Trimming removed 3 bases from V and 4 bases from J, with 12 bases in between. This CDR3 reads CSASLRERTGELFF. The DNA of the CDR3 is TGCAGTGCTAGTCTCAGGGAGCGCACCGGGGAGCTGTTTTTT.

V is TRBV7-3 and J is TRBJ2-2; unclear D gene. Germline loops: CDR1 SGHTA, CDR2 FQGTGA. The CDR3 runs 14 residues. V lost 1 base and J lost 4, with 7 bases in between. The CDR3 DNA is TGTGCCAGCAGCTTAAACAGACTCACCGGGGAGCTGTTTTTT. Its protein is CASSLNRLTGELFF.

J is TRBJ1-1 and V is TRBV5-4; possible D gene TRBD1, 5 bases. CDR1 and CDR2 from the germline V gene are SGHNT and YYREEE (reference sequence). The V and J ends lost 4 bases and 0 bases respectively, with 13 bases between them. This CDR3 region has 15 residues. The CDR3 here is CASSPPEDMNTEAFF. The CDR3 bases are TGTGCCAGCAGCCCCCCGGAGGACATGAACACTGAAGCTTTCTTT.

The table lists this clonotype with a few counts. This chain uses TRBV12-3 or TRBV12-4 with TRBJ1-1, with TRBD1 matching over 9 bases. J was trimmed by 4 bases and V by 6 bases; bases with no gene match: 3. The length of the CDR3 is 13 residues. The CDR3 sequence is CASSWTGVTEAFF. CDR3 in DNA: TGTGCCAGCAGCTGGACAGGGGTCACTGAAGCTTTCTTT.

A few counts support this clonotype. This chain links TRBV6-5 with TRBJ1-5, with a tentative D call TRBD1 (6 bases). The CDR3 loop spans 13 amino acids. Germline lookup yields CDR1 MNHEY and CDR2 SVGAGI. The V end was cut by 3 bases, the J end by 9 bases, with 12 bases between. CDR3 residues: CASSYDRRRPQHF. CDR3 sequence (DNA): TGTGCCAGCAGTTATGACAGGCGTAGGCCCCAGCATTTT.

This chain connects TRBV6-5 to TRBJ2-7; TRBD1 matches at 9 bases. Trimming removed 3 bases from V and 0 bases from J; junction bases left unmatched: 3. This CDR3 is built from 15 residues. Germline V lookup: CDR1 MNHEY, CDR2 SVGAGI. This CDR3 is CASSYQTGGSYEQYF. The CDR3 DNA reads TGTGCCAGCAGTTATCAGACAGGGGGCTCCTACGAGCAGTACTTC.

The chain combines TRBV7-2 with TRBJ1-1; D is uncertain. CDR3 length: 15 residues. V shed 2 bases and J shed 1 base, with 11 bases lying between them. Looked up from germline, CDR1 is SGHTA and CDR2 is FQGNSA. CDR3 in amino acids: CASSLTWRPNTEAFF. The CDR3 DNA reads as TGTGCCAGCAGCTTAACGTGGAGGCCGAACACTGAAGCTTTCTTT.

This clonotype came up a few times. V usage is TRBV7-3 and J usage is TRBJ1-1, with a tentative D call TRBD1 (5 bases). The germline V gene encodes CDR1 SGHTA and CDR2 FQGTGA. The length of the CDR3 is 19 residues. Trimming removed 1 base from V and 0 bases from J, with 21 bases in between. CDR3 nucleotide sequence: TGTGCCAGCAGCTTAAACGGTGGGGCGAACTCCCTAATGAACACTGAAGCTTTCTTT. As protein: CASSLNGGANSLMNTEAFF.

This clonotype has a handful of counts. This sequence joins TRBV6-2 or TRBV6-3 and TRBJ1-1; a possible D gene is TRBD1 (5 bases). The CDR3 runs 16 residues. V gave up 7 bases and J gave up 6 bases, with 24 bases separating them. Germline-derived CDR1 and CDR2 are MNHEY and SVGEGT. DNA of the CDR3: TGTGCCAGCACTCGACCAGCCGGGACCTTTCGGGCTGAAGCTTTCTTT. Translated, it gives CASTRPAGTFRAEAFF.

The chain has TRBV5-1 and TRBJ1-1; D unclear. This CDR3 has 14 amino acids. CDR1 is SGHRS, CDR2 YFSETQ, per germline. Trimming pared 6 bases from V and 1 base from J, leaving 13 bases between. CDR3 sequence reads: CASTLAQWNTEAFF. The CDR3, as DNA: TGCGCCAGCACCCTCGCGCAGTGGAACACTGAAGCTTTCTTT. The entire variable domain, with the rest obtained from reference TRBV5-1 and TRBJ1-1, is as follows: KAGVTQTPRYLIKTRGQQVTLSCSPISGHRSVSWYQQTPGQGLQFLFEYFSETQRNKGNFPGRFSGRQFSNSRSEMNVSTLELGDSALYLCASTLAQWNTEAFFGQGTRLTVV.

The gene calls are TRBV12-3 or TRBV12-4 and TRBJ2-7; a possible D gene is TRBD2 (6 bases). This CDR3 is 13 amino acids long. V was cut by 5 bases and J by 4 bases, with 12 bases left in between. The CDR3 DNA is TGTGCCAGCAGTCCCCGGGGGAGGTACGAGCAGTACTTC. This translates into CASSPRGRYEQYF.

The CDR3 sequence: CASSLANTIYF. In DNA, the CDR3 is TGTGCCAGCAGCTTAGCCAATACCATATATTTT. The rearrangement links TRBV7-6 to TRBJ1-3; D remains ambiguous. Germline lookup yields CDR1 SGHVS and CDR2 FNYEAQ. V was trimmed by 0 bases and J by 10 bases, leaving 4 bases between them. This CDR3 region has 11 residues.

The count of this clonotype is one. The gene calls are TRBV10-3 and TRBJ2-5; 7 positions match TRBD2. CDR1 and CDR2 (germline): ENHRY, SYGVKD. Trimming cost V 8 bases and J 1 base; bases outside gene matches: 7. The CDR3 has 14 amino acids. The CDR3: CAIGEGRAQETQYF. CDR3 DNA sequence: TGTGCCATCGGGGAGGGGCGCGCCCAAGAGACCCAGTACTTC.

CDR3 in DNA: TGTGCCAGCAGTACGGGGGGGGGAAACACCGGGGAGCTGTTTTTT. This gives the protein CASSTGGGNTGELFF. The chain carries TRBV11-3 and TRBJ2-2, with 8 bases fitting TRBD2. The CDR3 contains 15 residues. V lost 6 bases to trimming and J lost 2 bases; unmatched junction nucleotides: 5. The V gene's germline CDR1 is SGHNT and CDR2 YENEEA.

This clonotype has only a few counts. The genes are TRBV7-9 and TRBJ2-3; perhaps TRBD2 as D (5 bases). Looked up from germline, CDR1 is SEHNR and CDR2 is FQNEAQ (reference sequence). CDR3 length: 15 residues. V lost 2 bases, J lost 2 bases, and 11 bases lay in between. The CDR3 loop reads CASSLRGSPTDTQYF. CDR3 sequence (DNA): TGTGCCAGCAGCTTACGTGGGAGCCCCACAGATACGCAGTATTTT.

V is TRBV30 and J is TRBJ1-2; D is unresolved. The CDR3 is 15 residues long. The ends were cut back, 2 bases at V and 4 bases at J, with 17 bases in the middle. The germline gives CDR1 GTSNPN, CDR2 SVGIG (reference sequence). The CDR3 nucleotides read TGTGCCTGGAGTAGGAGGACGGAAACCCTCTATGGCTACACCTTC. Protein product: CAWSRRTETLYGYTF.

The chain carries TRBV10-3 and TRBJ1-5; D may be TRBD1 (5 bases). The germline V gene has CDR1 ENHRY and CDR2 SYGVKD. This CDR3 has 14 amino acids. With 6 bases removed from V and 1 base from J, the gap between germline ends came to 10 bases. DNA of the CDR3: TGTGCCATCAGCCCATGGGGCAGCAATCAGCCCCAGCATTTT. Translating gives CAISPWGSNQPQHF.

The chain employs TRBV5-1 and TRBJ1-1, with unresolved D. Germline V lookup: CDR1 SGHRS, CDR2 YFSETQ. V lost 0 bases and J lost 0, with 3 bases in between. The CDR3 runs to 13 residues. In DNA form, the CDR3 reads TGCGCCAGCAGCTTGGGTATGAACACTGAAGCTTTCTTT. Translation gives CASSLGMNTEAFF.

The chain has TRBV21-1 and TRBJ2-2; TRBD1, the table's D call, lacks a check against the DNA. TRBV21-1 is labeled a pseudogene. The CDR3 is 19 amino acids. CDR3 protein: CASSLCWDRGSVRTGELFF. The CDR3 region has the DNA TGTGCCAGCAGCCTATGCTGGGACAGGGGGAGCGTCAGGACCGGGGAGCTGTTTTTT.

The V call is TRBV4-2, the J call TRBJ1-2, with a tentative D call TRBD1 (6 bases). V was cut by 0 bases and J by 7 bases, with 9 bases left in between. Germline CDR1 and CDR2: LGHNA and YNFKEQ. The CDR3 is 13 amino acids. CDR3: CASSQDQGLGYTF. DNA of the CDR3: TGTGCCAGCAGCCAAGATCAGGGGCTTGGCTACACCTTC.